The rows below give T cell receptor beta chains drawn from one sample of a study of cytomegalovirus exposure and HLA in healthy donors. Repertoires were generated with immunoSEQ multiplex PCR, while TCRdb's copy carries only in-frame clones and drops some. The data hold some 180,000 clones, with around 84% observed a single time. Sequencing was carried out using PBMCs. The receptors were gathered from a man in his thirties or forties in good health and CMV-seropositive. Each CDR3 is given with its conserved first and last residue. Each record gives: V gene, J gene, D gene, clone size, CDR3 DNA, CDR3 protein. The D gene is left open where the match is weak. A clone size is listed for some rows: how often the clone was seen (once, few, many), or a class if it is expanded.

>TRBV6-1|TRBJ1-1|-|-
TGTGCCAGCTACCCCCTACAGGGTTGGGCTTTCTTT
CASYPLQGWAFF
>TRBV7-3|TRBJ2-3|TRBD2|-
TGTGCCAGCAGCTTACGGCTAGCGGGACCTTGGGGATATAGCACAGATACGCAGTATTTT
CASSLRLAGPWGYSTDTQYF
>TRBV7-9|TRBJ2-2|-|-
TGTGCCAGCAGCTGGAGCACCGGGGAGCTGTTTTTT
CASSWSTGELFF
>TRBV12-5|TRBJ1-1|-|few
TGTGCTAGTGGTCCCACTGCGGTCTTGGACACTGAAGCTTTCTTT
CASGPTAVLDTEAFF
>TRBV5-5|TRBJ1-2|-|-
TGTGCCAGCAGCTTATCACCGTGGCAGGACTATGGCTACACCTTC
CASSLSPWQDYGYTF
>TRBV20-1|TRBJ1-1|TRBD1|-
TGCAGTGCCCCAGCAGGGGGAAGGACTTTCTTT
CSAPAGGRTFF
>TRBV7-3|TRBJ2-5|TRBD2|-
TGTGCCAGCAGCCCACTAGCGGGAGTTGGGGAGACCCAGTACTTC
CASSPLAGVGETQYF
>TRBV19|TRBJ2-1|TRBD2|once
TGTGCCAGTAGTATTGACTCCGGGACTAACTCCTACAATGAGCAGTTCTTC
CASSIDSGTNSYNEQFF
>TRBV2|TRBJ2-1|TRBD2|-
TGTGCCAGCAGTGATGGGGTCAGCGGGAGGGGAGGGGAGCAGTTCTTC
CASSDGVSGRGGEQFF
>TRBV7-9|TRBJ2-3|-|-
TGTGCCAGCACCTACCGACACACAGATACGCAGTATTTT
CASTYRHTDTQYF
>TRBV18|TRBJ1-6|TRBD1|-
TGTGCCAGCTCACTCCAGAGACAGGGGCAAAAGGGCTCCTATAATTCACCCCTCCACTTT
CASSLQRQGQKGSYNSPLHF
>TRBV7-9|TRBJ2-1|-|-
TGTGCCAGCAGCTTAAACAGGGCGGGCTACAATGAGCAGTTCTTC
CASSLNRAGYNEQFF
>TRBV2|TRBJ1-1|TRBD1|-
TGTGCCAGCAGAGATAAGGGGACAGAGAACACTGAAGCTTTCTTT
CASRDKGTENTEAFF
>TRBV5-6|TRBJ1-3|TRBD1|-
TGTGCCAGCAGCCGGGACAGGACTGGAAACACCATATATTTT
CASSRDRTGNTIYF
>TRBV19|TRBJ2-4|-|-
TGTGCCAGTAGTATAACAGGTTGGGACATTCAGTACTTC
CASSITGWDIQYF
>TRBV6-1|TRBJ1-2|-|-
TGTGCCAGCAGTGAAAACGTGGGGGGAGGGGGTGGCTACACCTTC
CASSENVGGGGGYTF
>TRBV11-2|TRBJ2-2|-|-
TGTGCCACCGAGGAGGAGGACGCCGGGGAGCTGTTTTTT
CATEEEDAGELFF
>TRBV5-8|TRBJ2-3|TRBD2|-
TGTGCCAGCAGCTTGCAGAAACTAGCGATTAGCACAGATACGCAGTATTTT
CASSLQKLAISTDTQYF
>TRBV28|TRBJ1-1|-|-
TGTGCCGGAAATACAGGGCCCACTGAAGCTTTCTTT
CAGNTGPTEAFF
>TRBV11-2|TRBJ2-7|TRBD2|-
TGTGCCAGCAGCTTTGGCCCCGGACTAGGGGCCTACGAGCAGTACTTC
CASSFGPGLGAYEQYF
>TRBV5-1|TRBJ2-5|-|once
TGCGCCAGCAGTCCGACCCAGGGTTCGGAGACCCAGTACTTC
CASSPTQGSETQYF
>TRBV7-2|TRBJ2-7|-|-
TGTGCCAGCAGTCACCTCCCCCACAGAGCCTCCTCCTACGAGCAGTACTTC
CASSHLPHRASSYEQYF
>TRBV19|TRBJ2-1|-|few
TGTGCCAGTAGTGGGTTACAGGGACATTACAATGAGCAGTTCTTC
CASSGLQGHYNEQFF
>TRBV18|TRBJ1-1|-|-
TGTGCCAGCTCCCCCGACAGCGCTGAAGCTTTCTTT
CASSPDSAEAFF
>TRBV6-1|TRBJ2-3|-|once
TGTGCCAGCGGAAAGACAGGAGCCGACACAGATACGCAGTATTTT
CASGKTGADTDTQYF
>TRBV29-1|TRBJ2-1|TRBD2|-
TGCAGCGTTGAACGGCTAGCGGACAATGAGCAGTTCTTC
CSVERLADNEQFF
>TRBV11-2|TRBJ2-3|TRBD2|-
TGTGCCAGCAGCTCCCCCTTGACTAGCGGAAGCACAGATACGCAGTATTTT
CASSSPLTSGSTDTQYF
>TRBV7-9|TRBJ2-5|-|-
TGTTCCAGCAGCAGCTGGGCTACCAACCAAGAGACCCAGTACTTC
CSSSSWATNQETQYF
>TRBV7-2|TRBJ2-5|TRBD2|-
TGTGCCAGCAGCTTAAGGGGCCCGCTAGCGGGGATAGAGGAGACCCAGTACTTC
CASSLRGPLAGIEETQYF
>TRBV7-9|TRBJ1-1|-|-
TGTTCCAGCAGCTTCGGAGAGATGAACACTGAAGCTTTCTTT
CSSSFGEMNTEAFF
>TRBV7-6|TRBJ1-1|-|-
TGTGCCAGCAGCTTAGGGGGACAAGATGAAGCTTTCTTT
CASSLGGQDEAFF
>TRBV6-4|TRBJ2-3|-|-
TGTGCCAGCAGTCAGCAGGGGTTTAGCACAGATACGCAGTATTTT
CASSQQGFSTDTQYF
>TRBV9|TRBJ2-1|-|-
TGTGCCAGCAGCCTTAGGAAGGGGGTAGGTAACAATGAGCAGTTCTTC
CASSLRKGVGNNEQFF
>TRBV5-6|TRBJ1-4|-|few
TGTGCCAGCAGCTTGCTTGTCGCAGGACTTACAACTAATGAAAAACTGTTTTTT
CASSLLVAGLTTNEKLFF
>TRBV10-3|TRBJ2-5|TRBD2|-
TGTGCCATCAGGGACCCTAGCGGAGCTACCCGTGAGACCCAGTACTTC
CAIRDPSGATRETQYF
>TRBV7-8|TRBJ2-3|-|-
TGTGCCAGCAGCTTAGGGGGGGCAGATACGCAGTATTTT
CASSLGGADTQYF
>TRBV25-1|TRBJ2-7|-|-
TGTGCCAGCAGTGAAGGAGTTCGCGAGCAGTACTTC
CASSEGVREQYF
>TRBV29-1|TRBJ2-3|TRBD2|-
TGCAGCGCTACAACGGGACTAGCGGGAGATACGCAGTATTTT
CSATTGLAGDTQYF
>TRBV18|TRBJ1-5|TRBD1|-
TGTGCCAGCTCACCCCAGACAGGGGGCAATCAGCCCCAGCATTTT
CASSPQTGGNQPQHF
>TRBV5-1|TRBJ2-1|-|-
TGCGCCAGCAGCTTAAGCGGGTCCTACAATGAGCAGTTCTTC
CASSLSGSYNEQFF
>TRBV7-9|TRBJ2-1|TRBD2|-
TGTTCCAGCAGCTTAGGTAGCATCGGAGCGGGAGGGCGAGAGCAGTTCTTC
CSSSLGSIGAGGREQFF
>TRBV11-2|TRBJ2-3|-|-
TGTGCCAGCAGCTTAGTAGCGACCCCAGGGGCCACAGATACGCAGTATTTT
CASSLVATPGATDTQYF
>TRBV7-9|TRBJ1-1|-|-
TGTGCCAGCAGCCCTCGTACAGGAGCCATGAACACTGAAGCTTTCTTT
CASSPRTGAMNTEAFF
>TRBV7-9|TRBJ1-2|TRBD1|-
TGTGCCAGCAGCGCGGGACAGGTCTCTAGCACCTTC
CASSAGQVSSTF
>TRBV9|TRBJ2-7|TRBD1|-
TGTGCCAGCAGTTCGGGGACAGAGTCCTACGAGCAGTACTTC
CASSSGTESYEQYF
>TRBV25-1|TRBJ2-1|-|-
TGTGCCAGCAGTGAATTTATACCACAGGGAAAGGGATACAATGAGCAGTTCTTC
CASSEFIPQGKGYNEQFF
>TRBV7-9|TRBJ2-1|TRBD2|-
TGTGCCAGCAGCTTGCGGGAGGGCCGTGGGGATGAGCAGTTCTTC
CASSLREGRGDEQFF
>TRBV5-1|TRBJ1-5|-|-
TGCGCCAGCAGCTTGGGAGGCTATAGCAATCAGCCCCAGCATTTT
CASSLGGYSNQPQHF
>TRBV7-8|TRBJ2-5|TRBD2|-
TGTGCCAGCAGCCCCGGGACTAGCGGCCAAGAGACCCAGTACTTC
CASSPGTSGQETQYF
>TRBV18|TRBJ2-1|TRBD2|-
TGTGCCAGCTCACTCGGGGGGGGAGCGGGAGTACCCAGTGAGCAGTTCTTC
CASSLGGGAGVPSEQFF
>TRBV18|TRBJ2-5|-|-
TGTGCCAGCTCGTTAGCGGAAACCCAGTACTTC
CASSLAETQYF
>TRBV7-9|TRBJ1-1|-|few
TGTGCCAGCAGCTCTAGTCCCGACAGGATGAACACTGAAGCTTTCTTT
CASSSSPDRMNTEAFF
>TRBV29-1|TRBJ2-1|-|-
TGCAGCGTCGAGAACCCCGGGATTGGGCAGTTCTTC
CSVENPGIGQFF
>TRBV19|TRBJ1-5|-|-
TGTGCCAGTACCCCTCTACCCCGAAACAGCAATCAGCCCCAGCATTTT
CASTPLPRNSNQPQHF
>TRBV7-8|TRBJ1-3|TRBD1|-
TGTGCCAGCAGCTCCCGGACAGGGGGCGCCTCTGGAAACACCATATATTTT
CASSSRTGGASGNTIYF